These 11 T cell receptor beta chains were sequenced from one sample in a study of blood T cell repertoires in COVID-19. The table came from immunoSEQ multiplex PCR; TCRdb's copy has only in-frame clones and leaves some out. Of 300,000 to 400,000 clones detected, approximately 90% appear once; the ten largest clones hold 2.5% to 4%. The sample comprised peripheral blood. These TCRs come from a woman younger than 35 who had recovered from COVID-19.

This chain joins TRBV5-3 and TRBJ2-5, with 8 bases that match TRBD2. TRBV5-3 has ORF status, its function being uncertain. After removal of 4 bases from V and 3 bases from J, the junction contained 8 bases not matched to a gene. The CDR3 contains 15 residues. The CDR3 nucleotides read TGTGCCAGAAGCGGAGGGGGGACTAGAAAAGAGACCCAGTACTTC. The encoded protein is CARSGGGTRKETQYF.

The V call is TRBV6-2 or TRBV6-3, the J call TRBJ2-7; D is perhaps TRBD1 (6 bases). Germline V gene sequence: CDR1 MNHEY, CDR2 SVGEGT. V lost 0 bases and J 10 bases, leaving 16 bases between the germline ends. This CDR3 contains 14 residues. CDR3 loop: CASSYSRGQGTQYV. The CDR3 DNA follows: TGTGCCAGCAGTTACTCGAGGGGTCAGGGGACCCAGTACGTC.

The rearrangement links TRBV7-9 to TRBJ2-1; 7 bases line up with TRBD2. The CDR3 covers 14 residues. V dropped 4 bases and J dropped 5; count of bases not matched to a gene: 5. Germline CDR1 SEHNR, CDR2 FQNEAQ (reference sequence). Here the CDR3 reads CASSYRDYNNEQFF. The CDR3 DNA sequence: TGTGCCAGCAGCTACCGGGACTACAACAATGAGCAGTTCTTC.

The chain carries TRBV10-2 and TRBJ1-1; TRBD1 might be the D (6 bases). There are 18 residues in the CDR3. Germline CDR1 reads WSHSY; CDR2 reads SAAADI. V lost 2 bases to trimming and J lost 6 bases, with 25 bases between them. The CDR3 sequence is CASSEPTGLVLPGAEAFF. In DNA form, the CDR3 reads TGCGCCAGCAGTGAGCCTACAGGGCTTGTGTTGCCAGGGGCTGAAGCTTTCTTT.

The chain recombines TRBV28 with TRBJ2-1; TRBD2 matches 14 bases. J gave up 2 bases and V 3 bases, and 12 bases lay outside the gene matches. The CDR3 is made up of 20 amino acids. Germline assignment: CDR1 MDHEN and CDR2 SYDVKM. CDR3 sequence (DNA): TGTGCCAGCAGTTTCTATTATCGCGGACTAGCGGGAGGAACCTACAATGAGCAGTTCTTC. This gives the protein CASSFYYRGLAGGTYNEQFF. Supplemented by reference TRBV28 and TRBJ2-1, the full variable domain reads DVKVTQSSRYLVKRTGEKVFLECVQDMDHENMFWYRQDPGLGLRLIYFSYDVKMKEKGDIPEGYSVSREKKERFSLILESASTNQTSMYLCASSFYYRGLAGGTYNEQFFGPGTRLTVL.

This chain connects TRBV4-3 to TRBJ2-1; tentative D call: TRBD2 (7 bases). Germline CDR1 and CDR2: LGHNA and YSLEER. The CDR3 loop spans 16 amino acids. Trimming pared 0 bases from V and 8 bases from J, leaving 17 bases between. CDR3 DNA sequence: TGCGCCAGCAGCCAAGAGTCCCGGGGGGCCCTCGATGAGCAGTTCTTC. Protein sequence: CASSQESRGALDEQFF.

CDR3 sequence: CATRAGESSYNEQFF. The CDR3 coding sequence is TGTGCCACCAGGGCGGGAGAGAGCTCCTACAATGAGCAGTTCTTC. This chain connects TRBV6-5 to TRBJ2-1; 7 positions agree with TRBD2. CDR1 and CDR2 (germline): MNHEY, SVGAGI. The CDR3 is 15 amino acids. J gave up 0 bases and V 10 bases, and 9 bases lay outside the gene matches.

This rearrangement joins TRBV4-1 to TRBJ1-1; D is unclear. The V end lost 0 bases, the J end lost 0 bases, and 5 bases lay between the germline ends. CDR1 is MGHRA, CDR2 YSYEKL, per germline. This CDR3 contains 14 residues. The CDR3 reads CASSQDRLNTEAFF. CDR3 in DNA: TGCGCCAGCAGCCAAGACCGGTTGAACACTGAAGCTTTCTTT.

This clone was picked up one time. The rearrangement uses TRBV3-1 (or the pseudogene TRBV3-2) and TRBJ2-1; 11 bases line up with TRBD2. The CDR3 loop spans 15 amino acids. Germline-derived CDR1 and CDR2 are LGHDT and YNNKEL (reference sequence). The junction had 7 bases not matched to a gene; V was cut back by 6 bases and J by 6 bases. In DNA form, the CDR3 reads TGTGCCAGCAGTCGACTAGCGGGACTGGGCAATGAGCAGTTCTTC. It encodes CASSRLAGLGNEQFF.

V usage is TRBV24-1 and J usage is TRBJ1-5; possibly TRBD1 for D (5 bases). V was pared by 9 bases and J by 3 bases, with 14 bases between. CDR3 length equals 14 residues. Germline V gene sequence: CDR1 KGHDR, CDR2 SFDVKD. CDR3 residues: CATGGAYDNQPQHF. The CDR3 nucleotides are TGTGCCACCGGCGGGGCATACGACAATCAGCCCCAGCATTTT.

The CDR3 is CASSSLQGYGYTF. In DNA, the CDR3 is TGTGCCAGCAGCTCCCTACAGGGCTATGGCTACACCTTC. V gene TRBV5-5 combines with J gene TRBJ1-2; tentative D call: TRBD1 (6 bases). Germline CDR1 is SGHKS and CDR2 is YYEKEE (reference sequence). Trimming removed 3 bases from V and 4 bases from J, with 10 bases in between. This CDR3 is 13 amino acids long.